This T cell receptor beta chain derives from a study of tumor-infiltrating lymphocytes in primary liver carcinoma. Broader study findings: Among top clones, only about 8-25% appeared in all five tumor regions.

Co-extraction of both nucleic acids (RNA and DNA) used roughly 19-33 mg of unsorted bulk tissue. This CDR3 is 11 amino acids long. From germline, CDR1 is MNHEY and CDR2 SVGAGI. Of note for this clonotype: Its target is not known.

The template, roughly 0.45 ug total RNA, yielded TCR beta cDNA made with a constant-region primer. Nested multiplex PCR, run for three rounds with slightly modified ARM-PCR, yielded TCR beta libraries. The opening two PCR rounds, nine to eleven cycles each, paired TRBV1-TRBV30 forward primers with a C-beta reverse primer. TCRdb reprocessed the multiplex PCR reads via MiXCR and lists one record per CDR3 protein. The sample consists of about 21,000 distinct CDR3 sequences, approximately 70% of them appearing once. V gene TRBV6-5 combines with J gene TRBJ2-7, with D possibly matching TRBD1 (5 bases). The sequenced sample was liver tumor tissue from sampling region 1. Stated subset: tumor region T1, superior pole. This TCR was recovered from a man in his forties with primary liver carcinoma and hepatitis B virus infection. CDR3: CVTSQGLEQYF. As DNA, the CDR3 is TGTGTCACCAGTCAGGGCCTCGAGCAGTACTTC.